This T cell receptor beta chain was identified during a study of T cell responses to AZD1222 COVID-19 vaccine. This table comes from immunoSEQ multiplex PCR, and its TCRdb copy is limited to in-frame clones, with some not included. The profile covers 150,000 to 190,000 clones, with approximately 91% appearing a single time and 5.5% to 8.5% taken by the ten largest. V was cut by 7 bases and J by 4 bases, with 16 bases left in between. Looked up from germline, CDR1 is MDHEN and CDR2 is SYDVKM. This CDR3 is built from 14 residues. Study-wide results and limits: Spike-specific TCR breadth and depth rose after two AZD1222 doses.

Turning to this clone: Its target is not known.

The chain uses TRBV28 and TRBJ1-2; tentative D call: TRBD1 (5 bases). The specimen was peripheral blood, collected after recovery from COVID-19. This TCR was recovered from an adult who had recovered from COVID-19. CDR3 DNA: TGTGCCAGCAATAACGCCGGGGCCGGCTATGGCTACACCTTC. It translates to CASNNAGAGYGYTF.